This T cell receptor beta chain is drawn from a study of shared clonotypes between healthy human individuals. Deep-level settings were used for running the assay. Generated by immunoSEQ multiplex PCR, the TCRdb table keeps only in-frame clones and is missing some. This sample yields around 2,000,000 clones, of which roughly 96% are seen a single time; 0.1% to 0.15% belongs to the top ten. About this clone itself: No antigen is known for it.

Germline V gene sequence: CDR1 SGHNT, CDR2 YYREEE (reference sequence). With V trimmed by 0 bases and J by 3 bases, 3 bases remained unmatched. This CDR3 contains 15 residues. Study-wide results and limits: Estimated clonotype richness was generally higher in naive than memory subsets. The study found lower generation probabilities in non-shared clonotypes than in those shared by all four donors.

This chain joins TRBV5-4 and TRBJ1-2; 9 nucleotides align to TRBD1. The material sequenced was naive CD4+ T cells sorted from blood. Subset described: CD45RA+ positively selected. This TCR derives from a man aged 18 to 29 in good health. The CDR3 protein is CASSLGTGVDYGYTF. In DNA, the CDR3 is TGTGCCAGCAGCTTGGGGACAGGGGTGGACTATGGCTACACCTTC.